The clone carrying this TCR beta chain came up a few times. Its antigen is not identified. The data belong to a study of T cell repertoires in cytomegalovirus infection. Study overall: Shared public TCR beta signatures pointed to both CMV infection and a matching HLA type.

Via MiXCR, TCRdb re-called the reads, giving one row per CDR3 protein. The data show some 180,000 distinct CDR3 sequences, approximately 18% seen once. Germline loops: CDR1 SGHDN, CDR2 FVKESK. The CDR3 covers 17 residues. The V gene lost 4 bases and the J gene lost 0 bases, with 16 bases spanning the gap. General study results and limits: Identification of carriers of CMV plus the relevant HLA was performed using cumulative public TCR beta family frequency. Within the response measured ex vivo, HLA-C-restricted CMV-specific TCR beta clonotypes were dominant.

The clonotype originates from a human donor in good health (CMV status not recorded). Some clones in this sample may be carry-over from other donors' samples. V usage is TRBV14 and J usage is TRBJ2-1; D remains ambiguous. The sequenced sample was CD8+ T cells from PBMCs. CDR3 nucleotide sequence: TGTGCCAGCAGCCTATCTCGAGTGGCGAGCTCCTACAATGAGCAGTTCTTC. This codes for CASSLSRVASSYNEQFF.